This is a list of T cell receptor beta chains from one sample in a study of shared clonotypes between healthy human individuals. Libraries were prepared by immunoSEQ multiplex PCR; TCRdb keeps only in-frame clonotypes and omits some of them. This sample has approximately 1.4 million clones, with 95% to 99% found just once. What was sequenced was naive CD4+ T cells sorted from blood. The receptors shown here come from a young man in good health. Both conserved end residues are part of each CDR3. A D gene is named only where the DNA matches it firmly. Clone size is shown for a subset of rows, as once, few, many or a class of expanded clone.

13 | TRBJ1-1 | TRBV19 | . | . | TGTGCCAGTAGTATAGCCCTGAACACTGAAGCTTTCTTT | CASSIALNTEAFF
14 | TRBJ2-3 | TRBV5-4 | TRBD2 | . | TGTGCCAGCAGCTCGGCGGGGAGGGAGGATACGCAGTATTTT | CASSSAGREDTQYF
13 | TRBJ2-7 | TRBV6-1 | . | . | TGTGCCAGCAGTGGCCTACCCACCTACGAGCAGTACTTC | CASSGLPTYEQYF
15 | TRBJ2-2 | TRBV11-3 | . | . | TGTGCCAGCAGCCAGGGAAGGGGGGACACCGGGGAGCTGTTTTTT | CASSQGRGDTGELFF
13 | TRBJ2-5 | TRBV5-1 | . | . | TGCGCCAGCAGTCCCGGGATGGGAGAGACCCAGTACTTC | CASSPGMGETQYF
13 | TRBJ2-7 | TRBV5-4 | . | . | TGTGCCAGCAGCTTGGTTGCATCCTACGAGCAGTACTTC | CASSLVASYEQYF
16 | TRBJ1-5 | TRBV5-1 | . | . | TGCGCCAGCAGCCCAAGCTTCAGAGACAGGAATCAGCCCCAGCATTTT | CASSPSFRDRNQPQHF
15 | TRBJ2-1 | TRBV7-3 | . | once | TGTGCCAGCAGCTTATATGCGGACTCCTACAATGAGCAGTTCTTC | CASSLYADSYNEQFF
15 | TRBJ2-1 | TRBV6-5 | TRBD2 | . | TGTGCCAGCAGGCCGACTAGCGGGCCTTACAATGAGCAGTTCTTC | CASRPTSGPYNEQFF
13 | TRBJ1-1 | TRBV29-1 | TRBD1 | . | TGCAGCGTTGAAGTCGACAGGGAGGCTGAAGCTTTCTTT | CSVEVDREAEAFF
14 | TRBJ2-1 | TRBV19 | . | . | TGTGCCAGTAGTATAGACCTCATGGTCAATGAGCAGTTCTTC | CASSIDLMVNEQFF
15 | TRBJ2-2 | TRBV18 | . | . | TGTGCCAGCTCACCAACCCAACCGAACACCGGGGAGCTGTTTTTT | CASSPTQPNTGELFF
16 | TRBJ2-7 | TRBV28 | . | . | TGTGCCAGCAGTTTTTTATTACTTAACAGTTCCTACGAGCAGTACTTC | CASSFLLLNSSYEQYF
12 | TRBJ2-5 | TRBV18 | . | . | TGTGCCAGCTCACCATCGCAAGAGACCCAGTACTTC | CASSPSQETQYF
15 | TRBJ2-5 | TRBV10-2 | TRBD2 | . | TGCGCCAGCAGGGAAGCGGGGGGAGACCAAGAGACCCAGTACTTC | CASREAGGDQETQYF
13 | TRBJ1-1 | TRBV5-1 | . | . | TGCGCCAGCAGGGGGGTGATGAGGACTGAAGCTTTCTTT | CASRGVMRTEAFF
14 | TRBJ1-5 | TRBV28 | TRBD1 | . | TGTGCCAGCAGTTCAGGACAGGGCCTGGGGCCCCAGCATTTT | CASSSGQGLGPQHF
14 | TRBJ1-3 | TRBV28 | . | . | TGTGCCACCAAGGCGGGGGGCCCTGGAAACACCATATATTTT | CATKAGGPGNTIYF
13 | TRBJ1-1 | TRBV10-3 | . | . | TGTGCCATCAGTGGGACTGGGAACACTGAAGCTTTCTTT | CAISGTGNTEAFF
16 | TRBJ1-3 | TRBV7-8 | . | . | TGTGCCAGCAGCTTAGCGGACGCGAGCTCTGGAAACACCATATATTTT | CASSLADASSGNTIYF
11 | TRBJ2-3 | TRBV2 | . | . | TGTGCCAGCAGGGTTGGGGATACGCAGTATTTT | CASRVGDTQYF
13 | TRBJ2-2 | TRBV7-9 | . | . | TGTGCCAGCAGCTTACACTTCACCGGGGAGCTGTTTTTT | CASSLHFTGELFF
16 | TRBJ2-5 | TRBV5-1 | . | . | TGCGCCAGCAGCTTGGGGGCCTGGCGGACTCAAGAGACCCAGTACTTC | CASSLGAWRTQETQYF
15 | TRBJ1-5 | TRBV28 | . | . | TGTGCCAGCAGTTTGTTGACAGGTTACAATCAGCCCCAGCATTTT | CASSLLTGYNQPQHF
17 | TRBJ2-2 | TRBV4-2 | . | . | TGTGCCAGCAGCCAAGCCCGGACTACAGGGAACACCGGGGAGCTGTTTTTT | CASSQARTTGNTGELFF